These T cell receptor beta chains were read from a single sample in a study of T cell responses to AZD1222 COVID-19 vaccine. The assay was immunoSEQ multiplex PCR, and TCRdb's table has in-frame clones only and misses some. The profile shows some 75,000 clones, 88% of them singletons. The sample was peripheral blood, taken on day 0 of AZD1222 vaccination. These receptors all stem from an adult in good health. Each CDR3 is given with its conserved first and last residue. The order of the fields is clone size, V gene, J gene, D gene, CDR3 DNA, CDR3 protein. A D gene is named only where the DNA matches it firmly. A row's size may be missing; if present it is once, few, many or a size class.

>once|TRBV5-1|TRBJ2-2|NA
TGCGCCAGCAGCGGAAGACAGATTTATACCGGGGAGCTGTTTTTT
CASSGRQIYTGELFF
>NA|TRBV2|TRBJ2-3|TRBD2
TGTGCCAGCGGGGGGGAGGATACGCAGTATTTT
CASGGEDTQYF
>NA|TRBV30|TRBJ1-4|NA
TGTGCCTGGAGTTCCACCCCGCAAGCAACTAATGAAAAACTGTTTTTT
CAWSSTPQATNEKLFF
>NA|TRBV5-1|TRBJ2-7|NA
TGCGCCAGCAGCTTGGAGGCGGGAACCTACGAGCAGTACTTC
CASSLEAGTYEQYF
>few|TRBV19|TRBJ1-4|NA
TGTGCCAGTAGTCCCCTGGGAGGGGATGATGAAAAACTGTTTTTT
CASSPLGGDDEKLFF
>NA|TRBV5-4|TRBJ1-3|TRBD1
TGTGCCAGCAGCTCAGGGGGGGCCCGGCGCCGCGGAAACACCATATATTTT
CASSSGGARRRGNTIYF
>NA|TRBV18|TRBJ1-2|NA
TGTGCCAGCTCACCACCACCTACGGGGACGGGGGAAACCTTC
CASSPPPTGTGETF
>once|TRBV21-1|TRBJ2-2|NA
TGTGCCAGCGTACAGGGTTGCACCGGGGAGCTGTTTTTT
CASVQGCTGELFF
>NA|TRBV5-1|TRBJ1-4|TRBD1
TGCGCCAGCCAGACAGGGGGAATAGGAGCTAATGAAAAACTGTTTTTT
CASQTGGIGANEKLFF
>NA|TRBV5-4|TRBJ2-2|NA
TGTGCCAGCAGCTTGGACAATAGGAACACCGGGGAGCTGTTTTTT
CASSLDNRNTGELFF